This is a list of T cell receptor beta chains from one sample in a study of brain T cells in children with intractable seizures. Libraries were prepared by immunoSEQ multiplex PCR; TCRdb keeps only in-frame clonotypes and omits some of them. Seen here are 340,000 or so clones, over 90% observed once, and the top ten hold 4.5% to 7%. Material: peripheral blood, obtained 4 to 6 months after surgery. These receptor sequences come from a boy under two years old with tuberous sclerosis and intractable seizures. CDR3s include the opening cysteine and the closing phenylalanine or tryptophan. D genes are given only for firm matches. Some rows have no size entry. The others give once, few or many, or a class for an expanded clone.

V gene,clone size,J gene,D gene,CDR3 DNA,CDR3 protein
TRBV7-9,NA,TRBJ2-1,TRBD2,TGTGCCAGCAGCTTGAGCGGGGGGGCGTCTGAGCAGTTCTTC,CASSLSGGASEQFF
TRBV3-1/TRBV3-2,once,TRBJ2-1,TRBD2,TGTGCCAGCAGCCAAGGCGGGGGAGGGTTTGAGCAGTTCTTC,CASSQGGGGFEQFF
TRBV5-4,once,TRBJ1-5,NA,TGTGCCAGCAGCTCGGACGCGAATCAGCCCCAGCATTTT,CASSSDANQPQHF
TRBV7-9,NA,TRBJ2-5,TRBD1,TGTGCCAGCAGTTCAGGACAGGGGCTTTGGGAGACCCAGTACTTC,CASSSGQGLWETQYF
TRBV23-1,once,TRBJ2-7,NA,TGCGCCAGCAGTACAGGTACGGGATGTCCTCTTTACGAGCAGTACTTC,CASSTGTGCPLYEQYF
TRBV20-1,NA,TRBJ1-1,TRBD1,TGCAGTGCTAGTTGGACGGTTAGAGGGGGCAACACTGAAGCTTTCTTT,CSASWTVRGGNTEAFF
TRBV6-6,NA,TRBJ2-5,NA,TGTGCCAGCAGTTACTCGAGTTTTTCGAATCAAGAGACCCAGTACTTC,CASSYSSFSNQETQYF
TRBV19,once,TRBJ2-7,TRBD2,TGTGCCAGTAGTCTAGGCCCCCGGGAGGGCCGCGAGCAGTACTTC,CASSLGPREGREQYF
TRBV25-1,NA,TRBJ2-2,NA,TGTGCCAGCAGTGAATTTTCCTGGCAGGGGAACACCGGGGAGCTGTTTTTT,CASSEFSWQGNTGELFF
TRBV2,few,TRBJ1-5,TRBD1,TGTGCCAGCAGCCCGACAGGGGGGCAGCCCCAGCATTTT,CASSPTGGQPQHF
TRBV30,NA,TRBJ1-1,TRBD1,TGTGCCTGGAGTGTCGGACAGGGAAACACTGAAGCTTTCTTT,CAWSVGQGNTEAFF